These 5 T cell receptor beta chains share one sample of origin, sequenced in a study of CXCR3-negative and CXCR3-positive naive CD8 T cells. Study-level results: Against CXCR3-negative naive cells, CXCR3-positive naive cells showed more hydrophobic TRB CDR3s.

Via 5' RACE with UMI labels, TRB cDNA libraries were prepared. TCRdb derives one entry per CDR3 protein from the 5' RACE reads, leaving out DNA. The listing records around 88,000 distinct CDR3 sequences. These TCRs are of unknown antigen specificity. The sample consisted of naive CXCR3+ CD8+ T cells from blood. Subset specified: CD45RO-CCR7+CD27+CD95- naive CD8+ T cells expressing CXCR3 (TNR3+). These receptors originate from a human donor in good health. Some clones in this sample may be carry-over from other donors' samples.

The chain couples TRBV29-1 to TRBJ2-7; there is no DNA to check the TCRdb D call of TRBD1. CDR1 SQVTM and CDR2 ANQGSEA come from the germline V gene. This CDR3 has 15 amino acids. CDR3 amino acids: CSVLITPDGSEQQYF.

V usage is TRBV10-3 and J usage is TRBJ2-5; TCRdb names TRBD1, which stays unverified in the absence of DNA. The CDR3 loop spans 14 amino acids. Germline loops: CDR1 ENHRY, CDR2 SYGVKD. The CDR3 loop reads CAISLPGQQETQYF.

CDR3 protein: CASSKLPTTEITGNTIYF. The chain carries TRBV5-4 and TRBJ1-3; checking the TCRdb D call of TRBD1 is not possible without DNA. Germline V gene sequence: CDR1 SGHNT, CDR2 YYREEE (reference sequence). The CDR3 is made up of 18 amino acids.

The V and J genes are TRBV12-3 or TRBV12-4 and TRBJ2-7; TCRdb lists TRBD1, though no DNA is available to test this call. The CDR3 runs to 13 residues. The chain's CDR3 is CASSYGNIYEQYF.

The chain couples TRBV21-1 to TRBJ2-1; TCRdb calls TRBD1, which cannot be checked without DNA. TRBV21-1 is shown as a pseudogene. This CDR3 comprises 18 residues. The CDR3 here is CASTPSRGHAVSYNEQFF.